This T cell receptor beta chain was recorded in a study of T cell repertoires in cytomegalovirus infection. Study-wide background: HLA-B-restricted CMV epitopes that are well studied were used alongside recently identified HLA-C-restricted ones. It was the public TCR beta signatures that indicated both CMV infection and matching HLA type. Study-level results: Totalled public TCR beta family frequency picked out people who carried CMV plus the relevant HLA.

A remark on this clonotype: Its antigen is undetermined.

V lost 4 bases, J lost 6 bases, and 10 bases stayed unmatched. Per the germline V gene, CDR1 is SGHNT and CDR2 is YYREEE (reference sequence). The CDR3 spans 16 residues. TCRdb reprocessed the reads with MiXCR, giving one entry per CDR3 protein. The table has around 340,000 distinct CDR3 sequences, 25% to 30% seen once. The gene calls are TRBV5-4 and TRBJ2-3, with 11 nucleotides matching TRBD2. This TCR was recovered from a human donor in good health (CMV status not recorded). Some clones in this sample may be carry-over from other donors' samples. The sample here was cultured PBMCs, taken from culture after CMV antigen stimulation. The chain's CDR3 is CASSPFSGGVPDTQYF. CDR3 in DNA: TGTGCCAGCAGCCCCTTTAGCGGGGGGGTCCCTGATACGCAGTATTTT.